This TCR beta chain emerged from a study of cytomegalovirus exposure and HLA in healthy donors. The donors belonged to the approximately 120-subject validation cohort, separate from the approximately 670-subject first cohort. Points on this clone: What it binds is unknown.

The repertoire was sequenced with immunoSEQ multiplex PCR; TCRdb's copy has only in-frame clones and lacks some. The sample yields 55,000 to 80,000 clones, approximately 95% seen once. Study results and limitations: Most TCR sequences proved rare, with some public TCRs found in many donors. A list of approximately 160 TCR beta chains associated with cytomegalovirus was given. For cytomegalovirus status, the classifier reportedly gave diagnoses with high specificity and sensitivity.

The sample taken for sequencing was PBMCs. The source is a man between 18 and 29 years old in good health and CMV-seronegative.

The CDR3 bases are TGTGCCAGCAGCGTGGGGGGAGGACCGGGACCCTACGAGCAGTACTTC. Translating it yields CASSVGGGPGPYEQYF. The chain uses TRBV9 and TRBJ2-7, with D tentatively TRBD2 (6 bases). CDR1 SGDLS and CDR2 YYNGEE come from the germline V gene. This CDR3 contains 16 residues. V was cut by 2 bases and J by 2 bases, with 17 bases left in between. Combining the CDR3 with reference TRBV9 and TRBJ2-7 gives the whole variable domain DSGVTQTPKHLITATGQRVTLRCSPRSGDLSVYWYQQSLDQGLQFLIQYYNGEERAKGNILERFSAQQFPDLHSELNLSSLELGDSALYFCASSVGGGPGPYEQYFGPGTRLTVT.